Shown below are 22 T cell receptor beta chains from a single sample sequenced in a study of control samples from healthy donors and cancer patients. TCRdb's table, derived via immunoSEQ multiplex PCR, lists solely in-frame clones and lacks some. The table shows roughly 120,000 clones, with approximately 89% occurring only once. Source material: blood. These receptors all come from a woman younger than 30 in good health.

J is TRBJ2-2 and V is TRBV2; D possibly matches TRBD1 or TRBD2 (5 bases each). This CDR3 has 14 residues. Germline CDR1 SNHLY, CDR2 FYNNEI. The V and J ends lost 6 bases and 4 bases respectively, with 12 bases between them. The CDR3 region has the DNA TGTGCCAGCAGGGGGTTGAGGGGCACCGGGGAGCTGTTTTTT. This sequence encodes CASRGLRGTGELFF. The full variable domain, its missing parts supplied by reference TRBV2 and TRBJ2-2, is EPEVTQTPSHQVTQMGQEVILRCVPISNHLYFYWYRQILGQKVEFLVSFYNNEISEKSEIFDDQFSVERPDGSNFTLKIRSTKLEDSAMYFCASRGLRGTGELFFGEGSRLTVL.

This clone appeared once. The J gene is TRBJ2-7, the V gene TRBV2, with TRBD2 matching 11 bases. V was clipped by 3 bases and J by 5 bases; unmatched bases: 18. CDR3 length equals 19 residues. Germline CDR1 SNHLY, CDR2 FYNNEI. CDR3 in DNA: TGTGCCAGCAGTGAGTTTTGGGGGAAACCGGGACTAGCGGCTGACGAGCAGTACTTC. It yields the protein CASSEFWGKPGLAADEQYF. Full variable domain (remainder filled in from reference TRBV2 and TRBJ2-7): EPEVTQTPSHQVTQMGQEVILRCVPISNHLYFYWYRQILGQKVEFLVSFYNNEISEKSEIFDDQFSVERPDGSNFTLKIRSTKLEDSAMYFCASSEFWGKPGLAADEQYFGPGTRLTVT.

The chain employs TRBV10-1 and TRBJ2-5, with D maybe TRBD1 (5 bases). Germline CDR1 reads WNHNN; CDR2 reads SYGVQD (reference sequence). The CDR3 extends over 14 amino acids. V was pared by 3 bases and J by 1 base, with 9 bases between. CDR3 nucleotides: TGCGCCAGCAGTGAAGGGGTGCTCCAAGAGACCCAGTACTTC. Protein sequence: CASSEGVLQETQYF.

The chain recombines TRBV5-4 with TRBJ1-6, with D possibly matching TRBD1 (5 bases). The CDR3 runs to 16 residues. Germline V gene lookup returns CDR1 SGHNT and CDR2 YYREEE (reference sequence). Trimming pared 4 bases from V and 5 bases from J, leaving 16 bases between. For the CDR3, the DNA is TGTGCCAGCAGCGGGTGGGGGGAATCAGATAATTCACCCCTCCACTTT. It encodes CASSGWGESDNSPLHF.

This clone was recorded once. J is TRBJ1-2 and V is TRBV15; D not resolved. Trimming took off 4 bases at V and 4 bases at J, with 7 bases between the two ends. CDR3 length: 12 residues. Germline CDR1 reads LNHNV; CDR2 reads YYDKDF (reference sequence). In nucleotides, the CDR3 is TGTGCCACCAGCACACCAGGCTATGGCTACACCTTC. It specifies CATSTPGYGYTF.

The CDR3 protein is CASSYGLGYQETQYF. The DNA of the CDR3 is TGTGCCAGCAGTTACGGCCTGGGCTACCAAGAGACCCAGTACTTC. The J gene is TRBJ2-5, the V gene TRBV6-2 or TRBV6-3, with D hard to call. Per germline, CDR1 MNHEY and CDR2 SVGEGT. CDR3 length: 15 amino acids. V was shortened by 2 bases and J by 0 bases, with 10 bases between the two germline ends.

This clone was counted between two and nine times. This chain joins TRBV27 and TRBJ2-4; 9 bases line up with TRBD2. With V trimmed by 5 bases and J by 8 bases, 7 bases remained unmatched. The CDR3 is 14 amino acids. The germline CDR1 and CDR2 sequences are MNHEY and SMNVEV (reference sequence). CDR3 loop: CASSALSGRDIQYF. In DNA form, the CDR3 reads TGTGCCAGCAGTGCTCTTAGCGGGAGAGACATTCAGTACTTC.

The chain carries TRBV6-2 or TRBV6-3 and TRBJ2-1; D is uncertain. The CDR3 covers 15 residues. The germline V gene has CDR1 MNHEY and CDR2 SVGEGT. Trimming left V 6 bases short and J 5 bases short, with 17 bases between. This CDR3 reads CASSPGGSNHNEQFF. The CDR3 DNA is TGTGCCAGCAGCCCGGGTGGAAGCAATCACAATGAGCAGTTCTTC.

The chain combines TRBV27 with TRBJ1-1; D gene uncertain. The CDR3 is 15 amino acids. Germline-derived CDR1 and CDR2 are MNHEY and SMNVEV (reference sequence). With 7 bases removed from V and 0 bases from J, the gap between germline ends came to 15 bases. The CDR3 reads CASTTRRDMNTEAFF. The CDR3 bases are TGTGCCAGCACCACTAGGAGAGATATGAACACTGAAGCTTTCTTT.

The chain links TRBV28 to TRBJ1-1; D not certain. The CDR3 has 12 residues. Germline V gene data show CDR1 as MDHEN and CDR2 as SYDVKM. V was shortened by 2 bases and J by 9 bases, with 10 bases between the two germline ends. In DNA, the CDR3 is TGTGCCAGCAGTTTACCGGCCCAAAAAGCTTTCTTT. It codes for CASSLPAQKAFF.

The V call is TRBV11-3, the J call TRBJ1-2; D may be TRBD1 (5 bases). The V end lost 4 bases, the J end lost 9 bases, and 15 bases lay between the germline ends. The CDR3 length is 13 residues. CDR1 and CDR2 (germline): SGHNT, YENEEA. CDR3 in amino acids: CASSSGQLSSYTF. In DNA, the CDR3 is TGTGCCAGCAGCTCCGGACAACTCTCTAGCTACACCTTC.

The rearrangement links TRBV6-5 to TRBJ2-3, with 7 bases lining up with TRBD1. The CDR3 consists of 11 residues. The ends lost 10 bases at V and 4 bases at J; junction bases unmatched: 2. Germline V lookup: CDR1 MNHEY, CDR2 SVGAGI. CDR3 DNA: TGTGCCACGGGACAGTCAGATACGCAGTATTTT. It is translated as CATGQSDTQYF.

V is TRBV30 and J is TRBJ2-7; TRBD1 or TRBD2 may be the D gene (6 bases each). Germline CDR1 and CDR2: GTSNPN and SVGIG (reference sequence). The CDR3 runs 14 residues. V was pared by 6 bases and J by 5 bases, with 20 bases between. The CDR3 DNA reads TGTGCCTGCTCTCCGCGGGACAAGCGACACGAGCAGTACTTC. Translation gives CACSPRDKRHEQYF.

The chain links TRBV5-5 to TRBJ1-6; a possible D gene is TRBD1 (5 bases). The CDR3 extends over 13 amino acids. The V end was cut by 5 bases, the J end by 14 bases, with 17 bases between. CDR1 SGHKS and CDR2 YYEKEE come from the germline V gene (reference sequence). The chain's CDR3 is CASRRDSRGALHF. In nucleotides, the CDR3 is TGTGCCAGCAGACGAGACAGTCGTGGGGCCCTCCACTTT.

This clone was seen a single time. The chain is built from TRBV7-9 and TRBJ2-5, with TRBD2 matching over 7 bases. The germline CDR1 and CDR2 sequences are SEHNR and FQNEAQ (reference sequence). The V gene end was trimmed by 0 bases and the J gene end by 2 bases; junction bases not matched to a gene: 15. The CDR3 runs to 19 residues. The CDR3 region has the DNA TGTGCCAGCAGCTTAGCTCCTGGAGGGAGGGCCGTGGGTCAAGAGACCCAGTACTTC. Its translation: CASSLAPGGRAVGQETQYF.

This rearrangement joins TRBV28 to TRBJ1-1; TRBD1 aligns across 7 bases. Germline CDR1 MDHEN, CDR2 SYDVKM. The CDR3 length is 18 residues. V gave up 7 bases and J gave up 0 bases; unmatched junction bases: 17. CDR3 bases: TGTGCCAGCACCTGGGGGGGCGGCAGGGGGGGCATGAACACTGAAGCTTTCTTT. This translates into CASTWGGGRGGMNTEAFF.

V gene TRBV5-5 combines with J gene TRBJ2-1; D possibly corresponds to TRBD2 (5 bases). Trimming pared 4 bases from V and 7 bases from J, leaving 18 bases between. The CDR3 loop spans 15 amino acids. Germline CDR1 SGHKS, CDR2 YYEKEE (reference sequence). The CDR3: CASSPSRLPGNEQFF. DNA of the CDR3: TGTGCCAGCAGCCCCTCCCGACTCCCGGGGAATGAGCAGTTCTTC.

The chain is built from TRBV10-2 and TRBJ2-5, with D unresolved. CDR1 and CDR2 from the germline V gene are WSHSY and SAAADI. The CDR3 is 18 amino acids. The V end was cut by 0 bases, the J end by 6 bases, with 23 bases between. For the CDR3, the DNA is TGCGCCAGCAGTGAGTCAGGGCTAGAGATCGTACCGATAAAGACCCAGTACTTC. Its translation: CASSESGLEIVPIKTQYF.

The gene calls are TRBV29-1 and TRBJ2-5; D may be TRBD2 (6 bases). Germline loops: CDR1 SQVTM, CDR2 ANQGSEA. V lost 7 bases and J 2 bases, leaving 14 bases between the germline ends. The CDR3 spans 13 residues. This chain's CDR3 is CSGNTGLQETQYF. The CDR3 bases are TGCAGCGGCAACACGGGACTGCAAGAGACCCAGTACTTC. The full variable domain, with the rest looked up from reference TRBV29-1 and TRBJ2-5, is SAVISQKPSRDICQRGTSLTIQCQVDSQVTMMFWYRQQPGQSLTLIATANQGSEATYESGFVIDKFPISRPNLTFSTLTVSNMSPEDSSIYLCSGNTGLQETQYFGPGTRLLVL.

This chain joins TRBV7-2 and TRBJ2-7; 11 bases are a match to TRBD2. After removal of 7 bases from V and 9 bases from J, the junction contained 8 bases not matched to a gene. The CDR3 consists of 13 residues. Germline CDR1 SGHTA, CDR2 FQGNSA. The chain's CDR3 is CASIPYSGRGQYF. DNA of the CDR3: TGTGCCAGCATCCCATATAGCGGGAGGGGGCAGTACTTC. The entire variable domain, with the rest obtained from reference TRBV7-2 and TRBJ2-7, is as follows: GAGVSQSPSNKVTEKGKDVELRCDPISGHTALYWYRQSLGQGLEFLIYFQGNSAPDKSGLPSDRFSAERTGGSVSTLTIQRTQQEDSAVYLCASIPYSGRGQYFGPGTRLTVT.

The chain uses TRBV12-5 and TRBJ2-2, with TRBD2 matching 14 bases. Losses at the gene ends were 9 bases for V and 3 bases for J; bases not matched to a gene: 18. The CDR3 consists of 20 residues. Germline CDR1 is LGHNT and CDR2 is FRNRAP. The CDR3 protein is CASLEPGLAGEVRDTGELFF. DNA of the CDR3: TGTGCTAGCCTCGAACCGGGACTAGCGGGAGAAGTAAGGGACACCGGGGAGCTGTTTTTT.

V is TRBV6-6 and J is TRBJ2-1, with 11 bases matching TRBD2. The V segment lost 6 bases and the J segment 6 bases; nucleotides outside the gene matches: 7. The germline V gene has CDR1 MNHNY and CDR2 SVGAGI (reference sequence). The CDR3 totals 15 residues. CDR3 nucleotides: TGTGCCAGCAGGAATATAGCGGGAGGGGGCAATGAGCAGTTCTTC. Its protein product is CASRNIAGGGNEQFF.